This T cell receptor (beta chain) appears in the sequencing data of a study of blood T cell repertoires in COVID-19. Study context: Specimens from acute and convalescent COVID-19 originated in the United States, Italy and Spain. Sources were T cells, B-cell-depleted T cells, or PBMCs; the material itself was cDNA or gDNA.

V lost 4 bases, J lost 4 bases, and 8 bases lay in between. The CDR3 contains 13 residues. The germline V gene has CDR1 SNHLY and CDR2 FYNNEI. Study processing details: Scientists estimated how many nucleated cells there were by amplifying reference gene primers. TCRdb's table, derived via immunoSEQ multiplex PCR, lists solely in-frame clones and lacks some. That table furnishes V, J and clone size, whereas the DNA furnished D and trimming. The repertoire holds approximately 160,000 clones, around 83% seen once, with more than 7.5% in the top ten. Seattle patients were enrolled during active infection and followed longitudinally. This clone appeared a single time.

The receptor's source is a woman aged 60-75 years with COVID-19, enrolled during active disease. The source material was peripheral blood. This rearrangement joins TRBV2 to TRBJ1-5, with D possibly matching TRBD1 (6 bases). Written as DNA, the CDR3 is TGTGCCAGCAGTGGACAGGCGAATCAGCCCCAGCATTTT. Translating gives CASSGQANQPQHF. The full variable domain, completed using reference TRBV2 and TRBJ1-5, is EPEVTQTPSHQVTQMGQEVILRCVPISNHLYFYWYRQILGQKVEFLVSFYNNEISEKSEIFDDQFSVERPDGSNFTLKIRSTKLEDSAMYFCASSGQANQPQHFGDGTRLSIL.